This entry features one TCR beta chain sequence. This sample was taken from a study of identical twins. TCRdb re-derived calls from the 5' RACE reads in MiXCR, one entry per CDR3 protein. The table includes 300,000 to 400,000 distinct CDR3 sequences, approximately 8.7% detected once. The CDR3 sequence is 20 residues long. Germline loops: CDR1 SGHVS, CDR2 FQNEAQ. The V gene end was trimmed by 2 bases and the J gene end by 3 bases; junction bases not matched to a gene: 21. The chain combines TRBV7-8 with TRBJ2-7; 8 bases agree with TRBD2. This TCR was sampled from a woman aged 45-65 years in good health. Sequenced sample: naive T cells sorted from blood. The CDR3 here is CASSLLIRARGASTYYEQYF. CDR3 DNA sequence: TGTGCCAGCAGCTTATTGATTCGGGCGCGGGGGGCTTCTACCTACTACGAGCAGTACTTC.